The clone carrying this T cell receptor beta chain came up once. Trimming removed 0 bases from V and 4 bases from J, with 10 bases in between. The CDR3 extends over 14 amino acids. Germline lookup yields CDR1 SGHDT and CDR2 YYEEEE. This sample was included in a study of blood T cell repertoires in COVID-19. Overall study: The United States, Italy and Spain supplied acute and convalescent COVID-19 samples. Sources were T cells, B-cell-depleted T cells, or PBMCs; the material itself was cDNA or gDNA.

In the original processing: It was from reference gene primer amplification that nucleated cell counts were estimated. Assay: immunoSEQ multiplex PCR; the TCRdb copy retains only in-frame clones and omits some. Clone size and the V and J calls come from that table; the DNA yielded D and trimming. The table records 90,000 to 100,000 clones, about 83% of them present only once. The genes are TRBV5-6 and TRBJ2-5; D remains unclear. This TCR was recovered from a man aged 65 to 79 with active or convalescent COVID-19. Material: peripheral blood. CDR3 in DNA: TGTGCCAGCAGCTTGGTTGGTAGCCCAGAGACCCAGTACTTC. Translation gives CASSLVGSPETQYF.